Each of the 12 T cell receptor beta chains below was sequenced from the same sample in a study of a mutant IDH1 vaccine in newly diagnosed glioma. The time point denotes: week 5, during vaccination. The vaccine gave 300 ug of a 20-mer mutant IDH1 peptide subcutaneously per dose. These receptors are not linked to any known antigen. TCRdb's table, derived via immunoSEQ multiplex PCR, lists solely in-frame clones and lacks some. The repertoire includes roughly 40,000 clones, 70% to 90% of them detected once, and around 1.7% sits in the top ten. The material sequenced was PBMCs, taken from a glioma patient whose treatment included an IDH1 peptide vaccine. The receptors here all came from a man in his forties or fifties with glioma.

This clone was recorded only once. The CDR3: CASSFISGSTPFF. The CDR3 coding sequence is TGTGCCAGCAGCTTCATTAGCGGGAGTACTCCTTTCTTC. The chain links TRBV7-9 to TRBJ2-1, with 9 bases fitting TRBD2. Per the germline V gene, CDR1 is SEHNR and CDR2 is FQNEAQ (reference sequence). V lost 3 bases, J lost 16 bases, and 10 bases stayed unmatched. The length of the CDR3 is 13 residues.

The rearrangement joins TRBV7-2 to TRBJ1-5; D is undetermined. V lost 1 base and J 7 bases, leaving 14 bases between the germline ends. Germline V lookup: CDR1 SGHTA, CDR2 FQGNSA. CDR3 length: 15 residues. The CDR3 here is CASSLEPAGYQPQHF. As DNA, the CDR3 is TGTGCCAGCAGCTTAGAGCCCGCCGGGTACCAGCCCCAGCATTTT.

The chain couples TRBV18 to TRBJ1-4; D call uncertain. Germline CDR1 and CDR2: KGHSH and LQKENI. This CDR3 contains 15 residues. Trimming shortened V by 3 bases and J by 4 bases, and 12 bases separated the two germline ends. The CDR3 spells CASSPLAVGNEKLFF. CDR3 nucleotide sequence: TGTGCCAGCTCACCGTTGGCCGTGGGTAATGAAAAACTGTTTTTT.

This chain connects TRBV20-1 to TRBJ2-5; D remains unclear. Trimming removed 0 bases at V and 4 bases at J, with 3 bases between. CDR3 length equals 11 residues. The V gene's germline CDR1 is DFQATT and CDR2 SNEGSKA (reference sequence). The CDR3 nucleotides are TGCAGTGCTAGAGAGCGAGAGACCCAGTACTTC. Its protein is CSARERETQYF.

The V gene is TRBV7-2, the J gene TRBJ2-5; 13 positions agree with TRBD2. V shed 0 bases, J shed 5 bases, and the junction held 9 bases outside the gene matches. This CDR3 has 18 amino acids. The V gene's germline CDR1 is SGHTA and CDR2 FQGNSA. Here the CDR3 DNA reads TGTGCCAGCAGCTTAGCGCTTAGGACTAGCGGGGGTCTGGAGACCCAGTACTTC. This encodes CASSLALRTSGGLETQYF.

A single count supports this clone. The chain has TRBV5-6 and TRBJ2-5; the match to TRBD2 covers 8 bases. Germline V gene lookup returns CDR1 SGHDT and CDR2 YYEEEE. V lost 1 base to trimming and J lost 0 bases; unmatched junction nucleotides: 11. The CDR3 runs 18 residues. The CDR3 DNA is TGTGCCAGCAGCTTGAGAACCGGGAGGGTTGCAAACCAAGAGACCCAGTACTTC. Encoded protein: CASSLRTGRVANQETQYF.

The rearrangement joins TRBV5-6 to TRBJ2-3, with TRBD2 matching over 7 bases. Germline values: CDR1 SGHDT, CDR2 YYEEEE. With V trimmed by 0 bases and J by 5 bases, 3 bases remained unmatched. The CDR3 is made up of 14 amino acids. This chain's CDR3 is CASSLGTRQDTQYF. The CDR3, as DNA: TGTGCCAGCAGCTTGGGGACTAGGCAAGATACGCAGTATTTT.

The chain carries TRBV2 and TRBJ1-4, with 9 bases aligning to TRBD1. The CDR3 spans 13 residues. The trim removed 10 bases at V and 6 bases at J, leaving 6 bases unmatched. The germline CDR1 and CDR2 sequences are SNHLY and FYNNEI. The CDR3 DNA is TGTGCCACCCAGACAGGGGGTTATGAAAAACTGTTTTTT. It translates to CATQTGGYEKLFF.

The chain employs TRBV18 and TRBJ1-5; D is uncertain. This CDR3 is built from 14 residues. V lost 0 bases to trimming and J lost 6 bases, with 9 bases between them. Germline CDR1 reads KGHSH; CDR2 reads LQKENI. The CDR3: CASSPPMLGQPQHF. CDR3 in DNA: TGTGCCAGCTCACCACCGATGTTGGGTCAGCCCCAGCATTTT.

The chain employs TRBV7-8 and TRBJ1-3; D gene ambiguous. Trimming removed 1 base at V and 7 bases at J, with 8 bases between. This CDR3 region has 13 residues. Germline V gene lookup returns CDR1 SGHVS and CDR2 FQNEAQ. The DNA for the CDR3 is TGTGCCAGCAGCTTAGTGTCCAGGAACACCATATATTTT. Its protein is CASSLVSRNTIYF.

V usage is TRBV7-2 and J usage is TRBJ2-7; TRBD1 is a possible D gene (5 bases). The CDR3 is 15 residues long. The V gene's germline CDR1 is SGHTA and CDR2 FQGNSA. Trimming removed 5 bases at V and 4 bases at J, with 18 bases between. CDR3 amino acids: CASSPRNRMGYEQYF. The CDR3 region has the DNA TGTGCCAGCAGCCCACGAAACAGGATGGGGTACGAGCAGTACTTC.

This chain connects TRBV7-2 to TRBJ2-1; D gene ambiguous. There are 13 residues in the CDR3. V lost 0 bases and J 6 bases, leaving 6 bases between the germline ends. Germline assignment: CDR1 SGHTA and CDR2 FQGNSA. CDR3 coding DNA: TGTGCCAGCAGCTTAGCGGTAGTCAATGAGCAGTTCTTC. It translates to CASSLAVVNEQFF.